This TCR beta chain stems from a study of sequential checkpoint blockade in melanoma. Study details: Patients were randomized 1:1 to nivolumab-then-ipilimumab or ipilimumab-then-nivolumab first-line. Both treatment sequences were followed by maintenance nivolumab.

Specified treatment: randomized to nivolumab then ipilimumab (arm A) or the reverse (arm B). Patients had received no earlier DNA-damaging chemotherapy. Live CD3+CD8+ CD19− CD56− cells were sorted from PBMCs. This CDR3 has 15 residues. CDR1 is SGDLS, CDR2 YYNGEE, per germline. The junction had 8 bases not matched to a gene; V was cut back by 2 bases and J by 4 bases. Repertoires were generated with immunoSEQ multiplex PCR, while TCRdb's copy carries only in-frame clones and drops some. The table lists approximately 8,000 clones, around three fifths of them singletons. The sequence was obtained from a human patient with melanoma. Some clones in this sample may be carry-over from other donors' samples. The sample in question was CD8+ T cells sorted from blood (inferred from file names), obtained from a patient given nivolumab and ipilimumab in sequence. The V gene is TRBV9, the J gene TRBJ1-2; TRBD1 agrees at 7 bases. The CDR3 sequence: CASSVGTVGPYGYTF. Here the CDR3 DNA reads TGTGCCAGCAGCGTGGGGACAGTTGGGCCCTATGGCTACACCTTC.